These T cell receptor beta chains were read from a single sample in a study of PD-L1 blockade in urothelial cancer. The repertoire was sequenced with immunoSEQ multiplex PCR; TCRdb's copy has only in-frame clones and lacks some. This sample has 75,000 to 90,000 clones, with about 81% found just once. The source material was PBMCs, sampled around atezolizumab (anti-PD-L1) treatment. These receptors came from a man between 65 and 85 years old with urothelial cancer. The CDR3 runs from the conserved cysteine through the conserved F or W. The D gene is left open where the match is weak. Rows give clone size only sometimes, using once, few, many, or a class for an expanded clone.

V gene: TRBV15; clone size: NA; J gene: TRBJ2-1; D gene: TRBD2; CDR3 DNA: TGTGCCACCACCCTGGGGGGGTCAGATGAGCAGTTCTTC; CDR3 protein: CATTLGGSDEQFF
V gene: TRBV2; clone size: NA; J gene: TRBJ1-2; D gene: TRBD1; CDR3 DNA: TGTGCCAGCAGTGTACAGGGGGCACAGGGCTACACCTTC; CDR3 protein: CASSVQGAQGYTF
V gene: TRBV5-1; clone size: NA; J gene: TRBJ2-1; D gene: NA; CDR3 DNA: TGCGCCAGCAGCTTTAGTGCTCGGGGTTGGGAGCAGTTCTTC; CDR3 protein: CASSFSARGWEQFF
V gene: TRBV25-1; clone size: NA; J gene: TRBJ2-1; D gene: NA; CDR3 DNA: TGTGCCAGCAGTGTAAGGAGGAGGCCCACATATAACAATGAGCAGTTCTTC; CDR3 protein: CASSVRRRPTYNNEQFF
V gene: TRBV6-1; clone size: once; J gene: TRBJ2-4; D gene: TRBD2; CDR3 DNA: TGTGCCAGCACCGGAGCGGGGGGGCATTTTCAGTACTTC; CDR3 protein: CASTGAGGHFQYF
V gene: TRBV7-2; clone size: NA; J gene: TRBJ2-7; D gene: TRBD1; CDR3 DNA: TGTGCCAGCAGCTTCCGGGACAGGGCTCCCTACGAGCAGTACTTC; CDR3 protein: CASSFRDRAPYEQYF
V gene: TRBV4-1; clone size: NA; J gene: TRBJ1-3; D gene: NA; CDR3 DNA: TGCGCCAGCAGCCAAGAATTTCCCGGCGGCCGCTCTGGAAACACCATATATTTT; CDR3 protein: CASSQEFPGGRSGNTIYF
V gene: TRBV6-5; clone size: NA; J gene: TRBJ1-1; D gene: TRBD1; CDR3 DNA: TGTGCCAGCAGTACTCGGACAGGGGCCACTGAAGCTTTCTTT; CDR3 protein: CASSTRTGATEAFF
V gene: TRBV7-9; clone size: NA; J gene: TRBJ2-2; D gene: TRBD1; CDR3 DNA: TGTGCCACGACCGAGACAGGGTCGAACACCGGGGAGCTGTTTTTT; CDR3 protein: CATTETGSNTGELFF
V gene: TRBV19; clone size: few; J gene: TRBJ2-2; D gene: NA; CDR3 DNA: TGTGCCAGTAGTATAGGAAAGGGGGTTAGGACCGGGGAGCTGTTTTTT; CDR3 protein: CASSIGKGVRTGELFF
V gene: TRBV5-1; clone size: NA; J gene: TRBJ1-3; D gene: NA; CDR3 DNA: TGCGCCAGCAGCCTTACAGGGACCAGCTCTGGAAACACCATATATTTT; CDR3 protein: CASSLTGTSSGNTIYF
V gene: TRBV2; clone size: NA; J gene: TRBJ2-7; D gene: TRBD2; CDR3 DNA: TGTGCCAGCAGTGAACGGGCGGGGCTAGCGGTAGACGAGCAGTACTTC; CDR3 protein: CASSERAGLAVDEQYF
V gene: TRBV27; clone size: few; J gene: TRBJ1-5; D gene: NA; CDR3 DNA: TGTGCCAGCAGTTCCGCGAGGACTGTAGGTCAGCCCCAGCATTTT; CDR3 protein: CASSSARTVGQPQHF
V gene: TRBV19; clone size: NA; J gene: TRBJ2-5; D gene: TRBD1; CDR3 DNA: TGTGCCAGTAGTACACAGGGACAGGGGGAAAAGACCCAGTACTTC; CDR3 protein: CASSTQGQGEKTQYF
V gene: TRBV28; clone size: few; J gene: TRBJ2-7; D gene: NA; CDR3 DNA: TGTGCCAGCAGTCTGTCAGCGGCGTACGAGCAGTACTTC; CDR3 protein: CASSLSAAYEQYF
V gene: TRBV19; clone size: NA; J gene: TRBJ1-5; D gene: NA; CDR3 DNA: TGTGCCAGTAGTATCGGGGAGGCGAGCAATCAGCCCCAGCATTTT; CDR3 protein: CASSIGEASNQPQHF
V gene: TRBV15; clone size: NA; J gene: TRBJ2-3; D gene: TRBD2; CDR3 DNA: TGTGCCACCAGCAGAGGGTCTAGCGGGAGTGTAGGACCAGATACGCAGTATTTT; CDR3 protein: CATSRGSSGSVGPDTQYF